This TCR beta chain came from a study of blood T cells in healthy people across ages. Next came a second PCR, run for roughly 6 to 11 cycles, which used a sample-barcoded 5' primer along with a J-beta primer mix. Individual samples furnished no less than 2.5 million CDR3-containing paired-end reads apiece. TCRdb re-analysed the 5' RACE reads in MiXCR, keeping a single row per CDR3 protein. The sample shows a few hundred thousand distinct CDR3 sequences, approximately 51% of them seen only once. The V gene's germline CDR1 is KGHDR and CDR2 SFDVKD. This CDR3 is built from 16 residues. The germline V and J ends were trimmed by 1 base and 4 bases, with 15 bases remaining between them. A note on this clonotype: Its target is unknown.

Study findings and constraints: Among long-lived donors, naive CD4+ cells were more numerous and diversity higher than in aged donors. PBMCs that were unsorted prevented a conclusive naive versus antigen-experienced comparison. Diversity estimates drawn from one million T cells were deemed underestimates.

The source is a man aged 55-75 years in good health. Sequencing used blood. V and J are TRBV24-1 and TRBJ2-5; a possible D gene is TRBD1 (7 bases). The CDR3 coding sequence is TGTGCCACCAGTGATTTTCAGGGGGGAACCGCAGAGACCCAGTACTTC. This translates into CATSDFQGGTAETQYF.